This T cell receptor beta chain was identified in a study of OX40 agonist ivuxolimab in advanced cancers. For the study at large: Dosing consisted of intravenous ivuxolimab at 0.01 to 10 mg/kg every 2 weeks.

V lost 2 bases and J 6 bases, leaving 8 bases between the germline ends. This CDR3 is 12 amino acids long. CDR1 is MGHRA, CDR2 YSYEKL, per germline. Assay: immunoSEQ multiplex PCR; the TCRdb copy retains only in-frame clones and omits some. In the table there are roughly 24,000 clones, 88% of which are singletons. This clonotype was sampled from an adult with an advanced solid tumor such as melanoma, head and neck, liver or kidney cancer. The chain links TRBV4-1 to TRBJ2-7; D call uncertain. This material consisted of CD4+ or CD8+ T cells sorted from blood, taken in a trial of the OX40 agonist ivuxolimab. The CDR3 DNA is TGCGCCAGCAGCCAATTTGGAGTCGAGCAGTACTTC. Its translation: CASSQFGVEQYF.